What follows are 26 T cell receptor beta chains derived from one specimen sequenced in a study of beta chain features in type 1 diabetes. Study-wide points: TCRB CDR3s from Type 1 diabetes patients were moderately but significantly shorter in all four CD4+ subsets.

No cognate antigen is known for these TCRs. Expressed TCRB transcripts were sequenced after all isolated RNA was converted to cDNA. Produced via immunoSEQ multiplex PCR; TCRdb's table is partial and in-frame only. The sample carries about 240,000 clones, about 15% recorded once. Sequencing was done on a sample of naive CD4+ T cells from blood. These receptors all come from a man aged 25 to 40 with type 1 diabetes.

This clone was recorded a few times. V gene TRBV19 combines with J gene TRBJ1-1; TRBD1 agrees at 7 bases. Germline V CDR1 and CDR2: LNHDA, SQIVND (reference sequence). V gave up 7 bases and J gave up 4 bases; unmatched junction bases: 12. The CDR3 has 15 amino acids. For the CDR3, the DNA is TGTGCCAGTACTGCCGCTCGACAGGGCCTCACTGAAGCTTTCTTT. This translates into CASTAARQGLTEAFF. The full variable domain, rest sourced from reference TRBV19 and TRBJ1-1, is DGGITQSPKYLFRKEGQNVTLSCEQNLNHDAMYWYRQDPGQGLRLIYYSQIVNDFQKGDIAEGYSVSREKKESFPLTVTSAQKNPTAFYLCASTAARQGLTEAFFGQGTRLTVV.

V gene TRBV12-5 combines with J gene TRBJ2-5, with 9 bases aligning to TRBD1. The germline V gene has CDR1 LGHNT and CDR2 FRNRAP. This CDR3 has 14 residues. J was trimmed by 5 bases and V by 2 bases; bases with no gene match: 3. The CDR3 bases are TGTGCTAGTGGTTTGACAGGGGGCGCGGAGACCCAGTACTTC. Its protein is CASGLTGGAETQYF.

This clone was seen a handful of times. This chain uses TRBV5-4 with TRBJ2-1, with 7 bases fitting TRBD2. The CDR3 consists of 15 residues. Germline lookup yields CDR1 SGHNT and CDR2 YYREEE (reference sequence). The V gene end was trimmed by 4 bases and the J gene end by 7 bases; junction bases not matched to a gene: 11. The CDR3 is CASSPDAGDSNEQFF. The DNA of the CDR3 is TGTGCCAGCAGCCCAGACGCGGGAGATTCTAATGAGCAGTTCTTC.

The chain combines TRBV11-3 with TRBJ1-1, with 11 bases identical to TRBD1. The CDR3 sequence is 17 residues long. The V segment lost 3 bases and the J segment 1 base; nucleotides outside the gene matches: 7. The germline V gene has CDR1 SGHNT and CDR2 YENEEA. The CDR3 coding sequence is TGTGCCAGCAGCTTCGGGACAGGGGGATTCGGGAACACTGAAGCTTTCTTT. Amino acids: CASSFGTGGFGNTEAFF.

This clone was detected a few times. CDR3 amino acids: CASSPRVGTSGSYNEQFF. The DNA for the CDR3 is TGTGCCAGCTCACCGCGGGTCGGGACTAGTGGTTCCTACAATGAGCAGTTCTTC. The rearrangement links TRBV18 to TRBJ2-1; TRBD2 agrees at 8 bases. Trimming removed 3 bases from V and 1 base from J; junction bases left unmatched: 11. This CDR3 comprises 18 residues. Germline-derived CDR1 and CDR2 are KGHSH and LQKENI.

This clone was counted between two and nine times. The chain is built from TRBV29-1 and TRBJ1-2; 11 bases agree with TRBD1. CDR1 is SQVTM and CDR2 is ANQGSEA in the germline V gene. V gave up 4 bases and J gave up 7 bases; unmatched junction bases: 5. The CDR3 is 13 residues long. The CDR3 here is CSVAGQGAIGYTF. The DNA of the CDR3 is TGCAGCGTTGCCGGACAGGGGGCGATTGGCTACACCTTC.

This clone occurred a few times. The gene calls are TRBV11-2 and TRBJ2-2; 9 bases match TRBD1. Germline trimming cut 2 bases from V and 6 bases from J; bases unmatched to any gene: 4. CDR1 is SGHAT and CDR2 is FQNNGV in the germline V gene. This CDR3 has 15 amino acids. The CDR3 loop is CASSLWTGVPGELFF. The DNA for the CDR3 is TGTGCCAGCAGCTTATGGACAGGGGTTCCCGGGGAGCTGTTTTTT. The whole variable domain, remainder taken from reference TRBV11-2 and TRBJ2-2, is EAGVAQSPRYKIIEKRQSVAFWCNPISGHATLYWYQQILGQGPKLLIQFQNNGVVDDSQLPKDRFSAERLKGVDSTLKIQPAKLEDSAVYLCASSLWTGVPGELFFGEGSRLTVL.

The V and J genes are TRBV27 and TRBJ1-2; a possible D gene is TRBD1 (6 bases). The CDR3 is made up of 15 amino acids. V was pared by 5 bases and J by 8 bases, with 21 bases between. The germline gives CDR1 MNHEY, CDR2 SMNVEV (reference sequence). CDR3 in DNA: TGTGCCAGCAGTCCCCCAACAGGGACCCGGGGAGGCTACACCTTC. This translates into CASSPPTGTRGGYTF.

This rearrangement joins TRBV18 to TRBJ1-4; D is unclear. The germline V gene has CDR1 KGHSH and CDR2 LQKENI. V dropped 0 bases and J dropped 5 bases, with 4 bases sitting between them. CDR3 length equals 13 residues. CDR3 protein: CASSPPGNEKLFF. The CDR3 DNA reads TGTGCCAGCTCACCACCCGGGAATGAAAAACTGTTTTTT.

This clone was observed a handful of times. The chain is built from TRBV25-1 and TRBJ2-7; 9 bases are shared with TRBD1. From germline, CDR1 is MGHDK and CDR2 SYGVNS. V dropped 7 bases and J dropped 4; count of bases not matched to a gene: 5. This CDR3 is built from 13 residues. The CDR3 region is CASTGTGNYEQYF. The CDR3 DNA reads TGTGCCAGCACTGGGACAGGGAATTACGAGCAGTACTTC.

This clone has only a few counts. The rearrangement uses TRBV9 and TRBJ2-5, with a possible D match to TRBD2 (7 bases). Germline assignment: CDR1 SGDLS and CDR2 YYNGEE. This CDR3 has 15 residues. The V and J ends lost 0 bases and 3 bases respectively, with 12 bases between them. DNA for the CDR3: TGTGCCAGCAGCGTAGTGGCGGGGGCTAAAGAGACCCAGTACTTC. This encodes CASSVVAGAKETQYF.

This clone came up a few times. The rearrangement links TRBV5-4 to TRBJ1-2; no firm D call. The CDR3 contains 13 residues. Trimming removed 2 bases from V and 0 bases from J, with 5 bases in between. Germline V gene data show CDR1 as SGHNT and CDR2 as YYREEE (reference sequence). This CDR3 reads CASSFTANYGYTF. The CDR3 DNA sequence: TGTGCCAGCAGCTTTACAGCTAACTATGGCTACACCTTC.

In its sample, this clone was seen a few times. This chain links TRBV29-1 with TRBJ1-2; no firm D call. Trimming shortened V by 4 bases and J by 3 bases, and 6 bases separated the two germline ends. The CDR3 loop spans 11 amino acids. From germline, CDR1 is SQVTM and CDR2 ANQGSEA. The CDR3, as DNA: TGCAGCGTTGGGGCAGACTATGGCTACACCTTC. Encoded protein: CSVGADYGYTF.

The chain joins TRBV4-2 to TRBJ2-7; 8 bases agree with TRBD1. V gave up 1 base and J gave up 4 bases; unmatched junction bases: 12. The length of the CDR3 is 17 residues. From germline, CDR1 is LGHNA and CDR2 YNFKEQ. CDR3 DNA sequence: TGTGCCAGCAGCCAAGCAGCAGGGCAGGGGGCTCGGTACGAGCAGTACTTC. The encoded protein is CASSQAAGQGARYEQYF.

The genes are TRBV5-1 and TRBJ1-1, with D maybe TRBD1 (5 bases). Trimming cost V 5 bases and J 2 bases, with 13 bases left between them. Germline V gives CDR1 SGHRS, CDR2 YFSETQ. This CDR3 is built from 14 residues. CDR3 coding DNA: TGCGCCAGCAGACCCCCGGGGGGAAACACTGAAGCTTTCTTT. This translates into CASRPPGGNTEAFF.

This clone was seen a handful of times. The genes are TRBV25-1 and TRBJ2-3; D may be TRBD1 (5 bases). Trimming removed 4 bases from V and 4 bases from J, with 6 bases in between. In germline, CDR1 is MGHDK, CDR2 SYGVNS. The CDR3 is made up of 12 amino acids. The chain's CDR3 is CASSVGADTQYF. The CDR3 bases are TGTGCCAGCAGTGTAGGGGCAGATACGCAGTATTTT. The full variable domain, in which reference TRBV25-1 and TRBJ2-3 provide the parts outside the CDR3, is EADIYQTPRYLVIGTGKKITLECSQTMGHDKMYWYQQDPGMELHLIHYSYGVNSTEKGDLSSESTVSRIRTEHFPLTLESARPSHTSQYLCASSVGADTQYFGPGTRLTVL.

J is TRBJ2-2 and V is TRBV11-2; 14 bases are shared with TRBD2. The CDR3 is 17 residues long. V was pared by 11 bases and J by 4 bases, with 12 bases of the junction left unmatched. CDR1 is SGHAT, CDR2 FQNNGV, per germline. In nucleotides, the CDR3 is TGTGCCTCCTACCGGGGACTAGCGGGAGTAAGCACCGGGGAGCTGTTTTTT. Translated: CASYRGLAGVSTGELFF.

This clone was observed a handful of times. This chain connects TRBV10-3 to TRBJ1-1; 11 bases line up with TRBD1. With 4 bases clipped from V and 2 bases from J, the junction kept 3 bases outside the gene matches. The CDR3 covers 15 residues. Germline CDR1 is ENHRY and CDR2 is SYGVKD. CDR3 protein: CAISGTGGPNTEAFF. In DNA, the CDR3 is TGTGCCATCAGTGGGACAGGGGGCCCCAACACTGAAGCTTTCTTT.

This rearrangement joins TRBV29-1 to TRBJ1-5; possible D gene TRBD1, 6 bases. The CDR3 is 13 residues long. Trimming took 7 bases from V and 6 from J, leaving 16 bases between them. In germline, CDR1 is SQVTM, CDR2 ANQGSEA. This CDR3 reads CSAGTSVAQPQHF. The DNA of the CDR3 is TGCAGCGCCGGGACATCCGTGGCTCAGCCCCAGCATTTT.

The sample holds a few counts of this clone. Other DNA sequences from this sample encode an identical CDR3 as well. V usage is TRBV18 and J usage is TRBJ1-1; D is perhaps TRBD1 (5 bases). The V gene lost 5 bases and the J gene lost 1 base, with 8 bases spanning the gap. Germline CDR1 and CDR2: KGHSH and LQKENI. The CDR3 length is 13 residues. The CDR3 sequence: CASSRGENTEAFF. The CDR3 DNA is TGTGCCAGCTCAAGGGGTGAGAACACTGAAGCTTTCTTT.

This clone has a handful of counts. The chain uses TRBV30 and TRBJ1-6; a possible D gene is TRBD1 (5 bases). The germline V gene encodes CDR1 GTSNPN and CDR2 SVGIG (reference sequence). The CDR3 is made up of 14 amino acids. V shed 4 bases and J shed 2 bases, with 9 bases lying between them. CDR3 DNA: TGTGCCTGGAAGAAGGGGCCCTATAATTCACCCCTCCACTTT. Translating it yields CAWKKGPYNSPLHF.

CDR3 bases: TGTGCCAGCAGCCAAGAATCGAATCAGCCCCAGCATTTT. Protein sequence: CASSQESNQPQHF. The J gene is TRBJ1-5, the V gene TRBV4-2; D not certain. The germline V gene has CDR1 LGHNA and CDR2 YNFKEQ. This CDR3 contains 13 residues. Trimming left V 0 bases short and J 4 bases short, with 4 bases between.

The V gene is TRBV4-1, the J gene TRBJ2-7, with TRBD2 as a possible D gene (5 bases). The CDR3 runs to 14 residues. The germline gives CDR1 MGHRA, CDR2 YSYEKL. The V and J ends lost 1 base and 3 bases respectively, with 10 bases between them. In DNA, the CDR3 is TGCGCCAGCAGCCAAGGCTGGGAGAACTACGAGCAGTACTTC. Translating gives CASSQGWENYEQYF.

This clone was counted a few times. The V gene is TRBV6-5, the J gene TRBJ2-2; weak D call: TRBD1 (5 bases). Germline V lookup: CDR1 MNHEY, CDR2 SVGAGI. There are 14 residues in the CDR3. V was shortened by 5 bases and J by 6 bases, with 13 bases between the two germline ends. The CDR3 spells CASSRDPGSGELFF. The CDR3 DNA is TGTGCCAGCAGTCGCGACCCAGGGTCCGGGGAGCTGTTTTTT.

The V call is TRBV19, the J call TRBJ2-1; D might be TRBD1 (6 bases). This CDR3 contains 14 residues. The V gene lost 5 bases and the J gene lost 2 bases, with 10 bases spanning the gap. From germline, CDR1 is LNHDA and CDR2 SQIVND (reference sequence). The CDR3 DNA sequence: TGTGCCAGTAGTGGTAACAGGGCCTACAATGAGCAGTTCTTC. Translated, it gives CASSGNRAYNEQFF.

CDR3 amino acids: CASSTGHFTDTQYF. The CDR3 DNA reads as TGTGCCAGCAGCACCGGACACTTCACAGATACGCAGTATTTT. The chain links TRBV21-1 to TRBJ2-3; the table's D gene call, TRBD1, was not cross checked with the DNA. TRBV21-1 is deemed a pseudogene. This CDR3 has 14 residues.